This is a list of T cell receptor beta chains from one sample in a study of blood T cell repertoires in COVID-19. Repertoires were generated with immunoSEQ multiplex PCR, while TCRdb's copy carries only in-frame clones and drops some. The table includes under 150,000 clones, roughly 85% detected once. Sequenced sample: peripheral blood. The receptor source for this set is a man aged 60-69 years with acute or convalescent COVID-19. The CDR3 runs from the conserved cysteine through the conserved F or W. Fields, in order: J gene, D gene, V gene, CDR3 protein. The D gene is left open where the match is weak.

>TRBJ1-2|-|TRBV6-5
CASRSQGRGYTF
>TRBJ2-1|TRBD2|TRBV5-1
CASRERLAGHNEQFF
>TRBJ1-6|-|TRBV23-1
CASSHLGTGNNSPLHF
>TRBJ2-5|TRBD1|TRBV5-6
CASSLLGQGQETQYF
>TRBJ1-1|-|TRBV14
CASSQVTASTEAFF
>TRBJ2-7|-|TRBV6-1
CASSEDMGLIF
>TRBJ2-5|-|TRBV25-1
CASSTSAAREAQYF
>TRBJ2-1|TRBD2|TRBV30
CAWRVTSGSPSYNEQFF
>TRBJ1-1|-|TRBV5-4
CASSLGVRSGDTEAFF
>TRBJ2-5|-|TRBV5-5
CASSLAEGRRGETQYF
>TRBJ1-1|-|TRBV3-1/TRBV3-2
CASSPTGNTEAFF
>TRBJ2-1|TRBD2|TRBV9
CASSPRASGSGVNEQFF
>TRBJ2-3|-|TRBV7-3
CASKGGSGTDTQYF
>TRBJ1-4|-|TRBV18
CASSPYTGARANEKLFF
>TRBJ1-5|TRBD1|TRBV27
CASSKLGQGSQPQHF
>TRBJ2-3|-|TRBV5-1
CASSLVSGADTQYF
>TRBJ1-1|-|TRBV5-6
CASSFRGGAFF
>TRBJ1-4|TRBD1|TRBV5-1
CASSGQGRSNEKLFF
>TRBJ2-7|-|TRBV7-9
CASSLASGSPYEQYF
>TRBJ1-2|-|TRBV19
CASSIGNSGGYTF
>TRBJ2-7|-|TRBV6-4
CASRNNATQGHVSYEQYF
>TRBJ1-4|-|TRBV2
CASSSTALNEKLFF
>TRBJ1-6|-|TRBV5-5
CASSLFLQNNSPLHF
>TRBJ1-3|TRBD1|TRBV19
CASSGTGGSGNTIYF
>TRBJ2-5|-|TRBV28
CASSLSRGGQETQYF
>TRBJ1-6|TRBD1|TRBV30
CAWRGQVNSPLHF
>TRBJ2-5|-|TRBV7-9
CASSLAGIETQYF
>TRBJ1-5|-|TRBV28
CASSFSREFNQPQHF
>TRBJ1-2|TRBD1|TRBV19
CASRGTGRSGYTF
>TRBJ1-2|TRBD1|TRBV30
CAWSVLQGVGGYTF
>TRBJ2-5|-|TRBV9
CASSVVAGGQETQYF
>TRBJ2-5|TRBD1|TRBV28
CASSEGTGGETQYF
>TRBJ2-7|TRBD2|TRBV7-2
CASSPRGTSGPGGEQYF
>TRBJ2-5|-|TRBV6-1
CASSEAQGFRSETQYF
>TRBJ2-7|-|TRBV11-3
CASSPGGQNPTYEQYF
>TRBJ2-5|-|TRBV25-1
CASSEYKGGETQYF
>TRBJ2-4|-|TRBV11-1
CASSLASEGDIQYF